Below, 12 T cell receptor beta chains from the same sample are listed, as sequenced in a study of CD8+CD57+ T cells in acquired aplastic anemia. Genomic DNA acted as the template from which TCR beta VDJ combination and CDR3 sequence profiling were carried out. TCRdb used MiXCR to reprocess the reads, holding one entry per CDR3 protein. Of about 420,000 distinct CDR3 sequences listed, around 72% were seen once; the top ten hold under 4.5%. Sample: sorted CD4+, CD8+, or CD8+CD57+ T cells (not recorded which) from PBMCs. The origin of the receptors is a human donor in good health, serving as a control.

Details on this clonotype: Since the CDR3 does not end with the conserved phenylalanine or tryptophan, this likely comes from a read error. It is unclear where the CDR3 begins or ends on the DNA, so no DNA is shown, and the CDR3 is as TCRdb lists it. The CDR3 loop reads CASSPRGTGTEAFFGL. The V gene is TRBV19, the J gene TRBJ1-3. A total of 16 residues make up the CDR3, ends included. Germline CDR1 is LNHDA and CDR2 is SQIVND (reference sequence).

This clonotype has at least ten counts. The chain uses TRBV4-3 and TRBJ2-7; TRBD1 or TRBD2 may be the D gene (5 bases each). V dropped 4 bases and J dropped 4 bases, with 11 bases sitting between them. Germline CDR1 and CDR2: LGHNA and YSLEER. The CDR3 has 13 residues. Here the CDR3 DNA reads TGCGCCAGCAGCCTTGGGACCAATTACGAGCAGTACTTC. This sequence encodes CASSLGTNYEQYF.

On this clonotype: The conserved phenylalanine or tryptophan is not found at the CDR3 terminus, so this likely reflects a read error. The limits of the CDR3 on the DNA are not certain, so only TCRdb's listed CDR3 is given. V and J are TRBV2 and TRBJ2-7; the table's D call, TRBD2, was not checked against the DNA. CDR1 and CDR2 (germline): SNHLY, FYNNEI. The CDR3 spans 15 residues, counting both ends. This CDR3 reads CASSAATVGTLHFGN.

As for this clonotype: One end of the junction does not line up with germline, which may come from a read error. The CDR3 here is CANSPTASLTYEQYF. DNA of the CDR3: TGTGCCAACAGTCCCACCGCATCATTGACCTACGAGCAGTACTTC. The chain links TRBV10-3 to TRBJ2-7; D remains ambiguous. The CDR3 length is 15 residues. Germline V lookup: CDR1 ENHRY, CDR2 SYGVKD.

This clonotype turned up a few times. A much larger clone lies a single base off, so this may be a read error. V usage is TRBV24-1 and J usage is TRBJ1-2; 12 nucleotides line up with TRBD1. The CDR3 has 15 residues. The V and J ends lost 6 bases and 4 bases, in that order; junction bases with no gene match: 5. Per the germline V gene, CDR1 is KGHDR and CDR2 is SFDVKD. In nucleotides, the CDR3 is TGTGCCACCAGTTTTGGGACAGGGGGCGCCTATGGCTACACCTTC. The encoded protein is CATSFGTGGAYGYTF.

This clonotype was counted many times. The chain links TRBV19 to TRBJ1-4; D is uncertain. The CDR3 totals 16 residues. V gave up 3 bases and J gave up 0 bases, with 11 bases separating them. Germline V gene sequence: CDR1 LNHDA, CDR2 SQIVND (reference sequence). The CDR3 nucleotides read TGTGCCAGTAGTATCGGTACCCAGCCAACTAATGAAAAACTGTTTTTT. Amino acid sequence: CASSIGTQPTNEKLFF.

V is TRBV10-3 and J is TRBJ2-7; 10 bases map to TRBD1. The V and J ends lost 5 bases and 6 bases, in that order; junction bases with no gene match: 7. Germline V lookup: CDR1 ENHRY, CDR2 SYGVKD. This CDR3 contains 14 residues. CDR3 amino acids: CAISPETGGFEQYF. The CDR3 nucleotides read TGTGCCATCAGTCCCGAGACAGGGGGCTTCGAGCAGTACTTC.

Worth noting for this clonotype: Being one base from a much bigger clone, this may be a read error. The chain uses TRBV9 and TRBJ1-2, with no clear D. The CDR3 runs to 15 residues. Germline assignment: CDR1 SGDLS and CDR2 YYNGEE. For the CDR3, the DNA is TGTGCCAGCAGCTTATTCCGGGCCGCTAACTATGCCTACACCTTC. The encoded protein is CASSLFRAANYAYTF.

Concerning this clonotype itself: The final CDR3 position lacks the conserved phenylalanine or tryptophan, pointing to a likely read error. The limits of the CDR3 on the DNA are not certain, so only TCRdb's listed CDR3 is given. The rearrangement joins TRBV12-3 or TRBV12-4 to TRBJ2-7; the tabulated D call, TRBD1, remains unverified against the DNA. Inclusive of both ends, the CDR3 amounts to 13 amino acids. CDR3 sequence: CASSLRGGTSYNE.

This clonotype was detected ten times or more. The chain combines TRBV12-3 or TRBV12-4 with TRBJ1-3; D uncertain. V shed 6 bases and J shed 11 bases, with 14 bases lying between them. CDR3 length: 12 residues. Written as DNA, the CDR3 is TGTGCCAGCAGCAGGACTTCTTCCGCCATATATTTT. Encoded protein: CASSRTSSAIYF.

This clonotype was seen more than once but under ten times. The chain has TRBV13 and TRBJ2-3; no clear D gene. In germline, CDR1 is PRHDT, CDR2 FYEKMQ (reference sequence). V lost 6 bases and J 9 bases, leaving 19 bases between the germline ends. The CDR3 totals 14 residues. In nucleotides, the CDR3 is TGTGCCAGCAGTTACTCTGGAAGGTACGAGACGCAGTATTTT. The encoded protein is CASSYSGRYETQYF.

The J gene is TRBJ1-2, the V gene TRBV20-1; D possibly corresponds to TRBD1 (6 bases). Trimming stripped 0 bases from V and 9 bases from J, with 14 bases between. Per germline, CDR1 DFQATT and CDR2 SNEGSKA (reference sequence). The CDR3 covers 13 residues. The CDR3 bases are TGCAGTGCTAGAGATCTACAGGGAGGGAGCTACACCTTC. This sequence encodes CSARDLQGGSYTF.